The 8 T cell receptor beta chains listed next were all sequenced from one sample in a study of Ad26.COV2.S vaccination and SARS-CoV-2 variants. As to treatment: over 15 received Ad26.COV2.S at low or high dose, single or two shots; 5 received placebo; per-sample allocation not given. Vaccine and placebo recipients were sampled on day 63 after the first injection. Produced via immunoSEQ multiplex PCR; TCRdb's table is partial and in-frame only. The sample holds just over 350,000 clones, 80% to 90% seen once. Sequenced here: peripheral blood, sampled in a trial of Ad26.COV2.S vaccine versus placebo. All receptors come from a person between 18 and 65 years old who received the Ad26.COV2.S COVID-19 vaccine or a placebo.

This clone has a single count. Other DNA variants within this sample encode the same CDR3. The genes are TRBV3-1 (or the pseudogene TRBV3-2) and TRBJ1-5; D is uncertain. This CDR3 contains 12 residues. Per germline, CDR1 LGHDT and CDR2 YNNKEL (reference sequence). Trimming removed 0 bases at V and 6 bases at J, with 3 bases between. CDR3 in DNA: TGTGCCAGCAGCCAAGATCGTCAGCCCCAGCATTTT. The encoded protein is CASSQDRQPQHF.

This clone was recorded a few times. The junction shows a germline mismatch at one end, possibly a read error. V gene TRBV28 combines with J gene TRBJ2-1; 8 bases are a match to TRBD1. CDR1 and CDR2 from the germline V gene are MDHEN and SYDVKM. The CDR3 covers 13 residues. The chain's CDR3 is CASSFGDRSVMVF. The CDR3 coding sequence is TGTGCCAGCAGTTTTGGGGACAGGTCGGTAATGGTCTTC.

The chain employs TRBV27 and TRBJ2-7, with 8 bases that match TRBD2. The CDR3 runs to 14 residues. Germline CDR1 is MNHEY and CDR2 is SMNVEV (reference sequence). Trimming cost V 6 bases and J 2 bases; bases outside gene matches: 6. The CDR3 region is CASRKGLGAYEQYF. CDR3 in DNA: TGTGCCAGCAGAAAGGGACTAGGGGCCTACGAGCAGTACTTC.

V is TRBV30 and J is TRBJ1-5; D gene uncertain. Germline loops: CDR1 GTSNPN, CDR2 SVGIG (reference sequence). The CDR3 consists of 13 residues. Trimming took off 2 bases at V and 5 bases at J, with 10 bases between the two ends. CDR3 sequence (DNA): TGTGCCTGGAGTAAGCAGGCAGATCAGCCCCAGCATTTT. Protein: CAWSKQADQPQHF.

As concerns this clone: Other DNA sequences in the same sample also yield this CDR3. The chain combines TRBV18 with TRBJ2-5; no reliable D call. CDR1 KGHSH and CDR2 LQKENI come from the germline V gene. V gave up 1 base and J gave up 0 bases, with 3 bases separating them. The CDR3 is 13 residues long. CDR3 region: CASSPQYQETQYF. As DNA, the CDR3 is TGTGCCAGCTCACCACAATACCAAGAGACCCAGTACTTC.

The rearrangement links TRBV4-1 to TRBJ1-1; TRBD1 is a possible D gene (5 bases). Germline CDR1 and CDR2: MGHRA and YSYEKL. This CDR3 comprises 13 residues. V was shortened by 1 base and J by 4 bases, with 7 bases between the two germline ends. The CDR3 DNA reads TGCGCCAGCAGCCAAGTGGGGGTCACTGAAGCTTTCTTT. Its protein product is CASSQVGVTEAFF.

The J gene is TRBJ1-2, the V gene TRBV5-1, with D hard to call. CDR3 size: 15 residues. Trimming took off 4 bases at V and 7 bases at J, with 20 bases between the two ends. CDR1 SGHRS and CDR2 YFSETQ come from the germline V gene. The CDR3 spells CASSQPVDGSPGYTF. The CDR3 DNA sequence: TGCGCCAGCAGCCAACCCGTTGACGGTTCTCCTGGCTACACCTTC.

The chain uses TRBV9 and TRBJ2-3; the D gene is possibly TRBD1 (5 bases). This CDR3 is 13 amino acids long. Germline assignment: CDR1 SGDLS and CDR2 YYNGEE. The V and J ends lost 2 bases and 4 bases respectively, with 8 bases between them. CDR3: CASSVAGPDTQYF. For the CDR3, the DNA is TGTGCCAGCAGCGTGGCAGGGCCAGATACGCAGTATTTT.